Detailed here is one T cell receptor (beta chain). Authors' analysis steps: The assay estimated nucleated cells by amplifying reference gene primers. Sequencing was performed with immunoSEQ multiplex PCR; in TCRdb, only in-frame clones are kept and a portion is missing. The V and J calls and clone size are taken from that table; D and trimming were inferred from the DNA. The table has under 95,000 clones, roughly 86% seen once. Germline loops: CDR1 SNHLY, CDR2 FYNNEI. The V gene lost 4 bases and the J gene lost 8 bases, with 11 bases spanning the gap. The CDR3 totals 12 residues. The entry originates in a study of blood T cell repertoires in COVID-19. On the study more broadly: From T cells, B-cell-depleted T cells, or PBMCs came the material, which was cDNA or gDNA.

This TCR derives from a human donor with acute or convalescent COVID-19. The donor label of this sample is uncertain. The sample comprised peripheral blood. The chain is built from TRBV2 and TRBJ1-2; the D is unclear. The CDR3 protein is CASSAGASGYTF. Written as DNA, the CDR3 is TGTGCCAGCAGTGCAGGAGCTAGCGGCTACACCTTC. Filled out from reference TRBV2 and TRBJ1-2, the complete variable domain reads EPEVTQTPSHQVTQMGQEVILRCVPISNHLYFYWYRQILGQKVEFLVSFYNNEISEKSEIFDDQFSVERPDGSNFTLKIRSTKLEDSAMYFCASSAGASGYTFGSGTRLTVV.